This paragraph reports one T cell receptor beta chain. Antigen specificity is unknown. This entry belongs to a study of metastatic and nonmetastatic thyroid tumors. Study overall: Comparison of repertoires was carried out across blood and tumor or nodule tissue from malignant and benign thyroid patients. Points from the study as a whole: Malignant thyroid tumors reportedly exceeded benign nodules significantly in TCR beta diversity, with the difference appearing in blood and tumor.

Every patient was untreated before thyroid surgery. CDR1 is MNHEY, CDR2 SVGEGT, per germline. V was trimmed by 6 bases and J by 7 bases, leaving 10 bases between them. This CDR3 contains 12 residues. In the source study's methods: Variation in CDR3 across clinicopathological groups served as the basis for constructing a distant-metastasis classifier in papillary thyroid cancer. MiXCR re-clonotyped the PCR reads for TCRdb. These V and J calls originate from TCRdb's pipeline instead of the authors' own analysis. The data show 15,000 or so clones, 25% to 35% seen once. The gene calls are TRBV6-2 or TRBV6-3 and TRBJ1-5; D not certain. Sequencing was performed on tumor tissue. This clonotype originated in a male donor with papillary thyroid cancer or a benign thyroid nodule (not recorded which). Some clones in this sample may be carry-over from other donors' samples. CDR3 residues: CASRPREQPQHF. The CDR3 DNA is TGTGCCAGCAGACCGAGGGAACAGCCCCAGCATTTT.